Listed below are T cell receptor beta chains from one sample, sequenced in a study of CD8 T cells in Susac syndrome. TCRdb re-analysed the immunoSEQ multiplex PCR reads in MiXCR, keeping a single row per CDR3 protein. The sample has about 200,000 distinct CDR3 sequences, roughly 94% seen once. Sequencing used CD4+ T cells from PBMCs. The source is a human donor in good health. CDR3s include the opening cysteine and the closing phenylalanine or tryptophan. The D gene is left open where the match is weak. Clone size, where shown, is once, few, many, or a class for clones that have expanded.

d_call,clone_size,v_call,j_call,cdr3_aa,cdr3_nt
NA,NA,TRBV6-5,TRBJ2-7,CASSSWTGTYEQYF,TGTGCCAGCAGTTCCTGGACGGGGACCTACGAGCAGTACTTC
TRBD2,NA,TRBV11-2,TRBJ2-5,CASSYGLAGPETQYF,TGTGCCAGCAGCTACGGACTAGCGGGACCCGAGACCCAGTACTTC
TRBD1,NA,TRBV4-3,TRBJ2-2,CASSHRQGVPGELFF,TGCGCCAGCAGCCACAGACAGGGAGTCCCTGGGGAGCTGTTTTTT
TRBD2,once,TRBV5-1,TRBJ2-5,CASSLGLVETQYF,TGCGCCAGCAGCCTGGGACTAGTAGAGACCCAGTACTTC
NA,NA,TRBV7-9,TRBJ1-5,CASSLPGFHQPQHF,TGTGCCAGCAGCTTACCGGGGTTTCATCAGCCCCAGCATTTT
NA,once,TRBV3-1,TRBJ2-3,CASSQGTLDTQYF,TGTGCCAGCAGCCAGGGGACCCTAGATACGCAGTATTTT
NA,NA,TRBV20-1,TRBJ2-1,CSARRGSGANNEQFF,TGCAGTGCTAGAAGGGGTTCAGGGGCTAACAATGAGCAGTTCTTC
NA,NA,TRBV20-1,TRBJ2-1,CSARTADSYNEQFF,TGCAGTGCGCGGACAGCAGACTCCTACAATGAGCAGTTCTTC
NA,NA,TRBV5-6,TRBJ1-1,CASSLLADDTEAFF,TGTGCCAGCAGCTTGCTTGCTGACGACACTGAAGCTTTCTTT
TRBD1,NA,TRBV27,TRBJ2-7,CASSFGGTGGYEQYF,TGTGCCAGCAGTTTCGGGGGGACAGGGGGCTACGAGCAGTACTTC
TRBD2,NA,TRBV29-1,TRBJ2-3,CSVGLAGSTDTQYF,TGCAGCGTTGGACTAGCGGGAAGCACAGATACGCAGTATTTT
NA,once,TRBV9,TRBJ1-3,CASSEGNTIYF,TGTGCCAGCAGCGAAGGAAACACCATATATTTT
TRBD2,NA,TRBV2,TRBJ2-1,CASSEVRASGMDNNEQFF,TGTGCCAGCAGTGAAGTCAGGGCTAGCGGGATGGACAACAATGAGCAGTTCTTC
NA,NA,TRBV5-4,TRBJ2-5,CASSRGMQQETQYF,TGTGCCAGCAGCCGGGGGATGCAGCAAGAGACCCAGTACTTC
TRBD1,NA,TRBV20-1,TRBJ1-2,CSATPGTGRRSYGYTF,TGCAGTGCCACCCCCGGGACAGGGCGTAGAAGCTATGGCTACACCTTC
NA,NA,TRBV4-3,TRBJ2-5,CASSRELRETQYF,TGCGCCAGCAGCCGGGAACTAAGAGAGACCCAGTACTTC
NA,few,TRBV29-1,TRBJ2-2,CSVGNTGELFF,TGCAGCGTTGGGAACACCGGGGAGCTGTTTTTT